The rows below give T cell receptor beta chains drawn from one sample of a study of long-term antiretroviral therapy in people with HIV. This table comes from immunoSEQ multiplex PCR, and its TCRdb copy is limited to in-frame clones, with some not included. This sample has 14,000 or so clones, with roughly 87% found just once. The sequencing here drew on unsorted PBMCs, taken 6.2 years after starting antiretroviral therapy. These receptors were taken from a man aged 35 to 55 with HIV. The CDR3 runs from the conserved cysteine through the conserved F or W. Size is omitted from some rows. Given values are once, few, many or a class for expanded clones.

v_call: TRBV28
clone_size: -
j_call: TRBJ1-1
cdr3_aa: CASSPSGGYMNTEAFF

v_call: TRBV7-9
clone_size: few
j_call: TRBJ2-7
cdr3_aa: CASSDGLAGNSYEQYF

v_call: TRBV6-6
clone_size: -
j_call: TRBJ1-5
cdr3_aa: CASSYSNLISNQPQHF

v_call: TRBV27
clone_size: -
j_call: TRBJ2-1
cdr3_aa: CASSLLGNNEQFF

v_call: TRBV30
clone_size: -
j_call: TRBJ2-2
cdr3_aa: CAWSGGPGELFF

v_call: TRBV15
clone_size: -
j_call: TRBJ2-2
cdr3_aa: CATSRDNTGELFF

v_call: TRBV13
clone_size: -
j_call: TRBJ2-3
cdr3_aa: CASRRRESFPDTQYF

v_call: TRBV19
clone_size: -
j_call: TRBJ2-3
cdr3_aa: CASMGREWTDTQYF

v_call: TRBV5-1
clone_size: -
j_call: TRBJ2-2
cdr3_aa: CASGEIFSSGGSGELFF

v_call: TRBV14
clone_size: -
j_call: TRBJ1-5
cdr3_aa: CASSHTDNQPQHF

v_call: TRBV7-2
clone_size: -
j_call: TRBJ2-3
cdr3_aa: CASSLFRGLSTDTQYF

v_call: TRBV5-1
clone_size: -
j_call: TRBJ1-4
cdr3_aa: CASSLVGATNEKLFF

v_call: TRBV7-6
clone_size: -
j_call: TRBJ2-4
cdr3_aa: CASSAGQEGDIQYF

v_call: TRBV30
clone_size: -
j_call: TRBJ2-2
cdr3_aa: CAWSVLAGGSGELFF

v_call: TRBV10-3
clone_size: -
j_call: TRBJ2-7
cdr3_aa: CAISVGDQGAYEQYF

v_call: TRBV19
clone_size: -
j_call: TRBJ2-1
cdr3_aa: CASNKLHQLAEQFF

v_call: TRBV7-2
clone_size: -
j_call: TRBJ2-7
cdr3_aa: CASSLSTSGTYEQYF

v_call: TRBV4-2
clone_size: once
j_call: TRBJ1-5
cdr3_aa: CASSQGGVRNQPQHF

v_call: TRBV5-8
clone_size: -
j_call: TRBJ2-7
cdr3_aa: CASTMGMRTYEQYF

v_call: TRBV4-2
clone_size: -
j_call: TRBJ2-2
cdr3_aa: CASSQDAGTSPGELFF

v_call: TRBV5-1
clone_size: -
j_call: TRBJ2-7
cdr3_aa: CASSSGLAGKYEQYF

v_call: TRBV5-4
clone_size: -
j_call: TRBJ2-7
cdr3_aa: CASSLGGSHYEQYF